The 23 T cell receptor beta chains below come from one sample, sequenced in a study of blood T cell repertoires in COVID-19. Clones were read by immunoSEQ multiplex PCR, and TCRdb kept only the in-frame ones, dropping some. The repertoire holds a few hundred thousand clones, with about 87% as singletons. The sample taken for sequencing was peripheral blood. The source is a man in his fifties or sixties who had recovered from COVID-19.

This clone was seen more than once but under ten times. The CDR3 loop is CSVDQGYQETQYF. The CDR3, as DNA: TGCAGCGTTGACCAGGGTTACCAAGAGACCCAGTACTTC. The genes are TRBV29-1 and TRBJ2-5, with D possibly matching TRBD1 (5 bases). Deletions cut 3 bases from V and 0 bases from J, with 8 bases between. Germline CDR1 and CDR2: SQVTM and ANQGSEA. The CDR3 totals 13 residues.

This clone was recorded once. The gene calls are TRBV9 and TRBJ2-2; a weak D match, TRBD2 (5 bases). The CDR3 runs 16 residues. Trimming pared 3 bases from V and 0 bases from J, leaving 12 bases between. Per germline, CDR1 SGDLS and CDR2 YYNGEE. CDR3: CASSALPSPNTGELFF. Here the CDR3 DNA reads TGTGCCAGCAGCGCCCTCCCTAGCCCGAACACCGGGGAGCTGTTTTTT. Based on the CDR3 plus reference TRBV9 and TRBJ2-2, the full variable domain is DSGVTQTPKHLITATGQRVTLRCSPRSGDLSVYWYQQSLDQGLQFLIQYYNGEERAKGNILERFSAQQFPDLHSELNLSSLELGDSALYFCASSALPSPNTGELFFGEGSRLTVL.

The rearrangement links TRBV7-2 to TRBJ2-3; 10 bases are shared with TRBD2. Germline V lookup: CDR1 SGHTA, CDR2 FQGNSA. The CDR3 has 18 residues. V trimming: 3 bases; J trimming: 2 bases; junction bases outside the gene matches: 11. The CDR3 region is CASSLSGRGQPITDTQYF. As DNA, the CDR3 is TGTGCCAGCAGCTTGAGCGGGAGGGGACAGCCGATCACAGATACGCAGTATTTT.

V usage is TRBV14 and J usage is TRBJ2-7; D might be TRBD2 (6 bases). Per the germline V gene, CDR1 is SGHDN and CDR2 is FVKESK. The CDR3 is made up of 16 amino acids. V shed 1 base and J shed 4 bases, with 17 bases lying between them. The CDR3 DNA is TGTGCCAGCAGCCAAGGTCTAGCGAACGGGGGTTACGAGCAGTACTTC. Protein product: CASSQGLANGGYEQYF.

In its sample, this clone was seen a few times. The chain's CDR3 is CASSLGGSGNTIYF. Here the CDR3 DNA reads TGTGCCAGCAGCTTAGGCGGATCTGGAAACACCATATATTTT. The chain recombines TRBV11-3 with TRBJ1-3; D ambiguous. The V gene's germline CDR1 is SGHNT and CDR2 YENEEA. V lost 1 base to trimming and J lost 1 base, with 5 bases between them. This CDR3 is built from 14 residues.

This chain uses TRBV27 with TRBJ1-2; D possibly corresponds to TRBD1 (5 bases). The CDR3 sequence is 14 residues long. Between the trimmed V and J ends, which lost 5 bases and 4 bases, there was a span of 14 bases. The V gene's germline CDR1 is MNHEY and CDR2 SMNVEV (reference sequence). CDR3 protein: CASSPRGLGYGYTF. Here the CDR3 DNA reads TGTGCCAGCAGTCCGAGGGGACTCGGCTATGGCTACACCTTC.

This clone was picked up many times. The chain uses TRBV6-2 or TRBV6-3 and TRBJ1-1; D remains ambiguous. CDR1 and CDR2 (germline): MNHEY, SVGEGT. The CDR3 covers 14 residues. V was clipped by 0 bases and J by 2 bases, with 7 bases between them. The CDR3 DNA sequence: TGTGCCAGCAGTTACTCCCGTTATAACACTGAAGCTTTCTTT. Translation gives CASSYSRYNTEAFF.

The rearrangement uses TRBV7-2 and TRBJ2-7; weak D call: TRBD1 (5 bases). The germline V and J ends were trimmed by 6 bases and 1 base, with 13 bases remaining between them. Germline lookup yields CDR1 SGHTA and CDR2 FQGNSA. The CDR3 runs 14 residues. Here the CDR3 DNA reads TGTGCCAGCAGTAGGGGCGGCAGGTCCTACGAGCAGTACTTC. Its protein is CASSRGGRSYEQYF.

CDR3 coding DNA: TGTGCCAGTAGTATAGGGCCGGGACAGGGGAATTCCGGGGAGCTGTTTTTT. This encodes CASSIGPGQGNSGELFF. The chain carries TRBV19 and TRBJ2-2, with TRBD1 matching 10 bases. Germline V gene sequence: CDR1 LNHDA, CDR2 SQIVND (reference sequence). V lost 1 base, J lost 6 bases, and 8 bases stayed unmatched. The CDR3 length is 17 residues.

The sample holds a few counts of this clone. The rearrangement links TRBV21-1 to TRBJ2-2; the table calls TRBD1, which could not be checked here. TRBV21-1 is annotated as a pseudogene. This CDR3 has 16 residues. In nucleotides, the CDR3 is TGTGCCAGCCCTCCGGGACAGGGAGCGAACACCGGGGAGCTGTTTTTT. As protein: CASPPGQGANTGELFF.

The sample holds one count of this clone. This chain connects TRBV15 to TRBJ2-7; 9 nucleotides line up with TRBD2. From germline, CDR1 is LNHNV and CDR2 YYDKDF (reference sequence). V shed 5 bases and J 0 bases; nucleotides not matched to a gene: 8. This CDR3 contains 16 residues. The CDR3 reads CATSVPTSGFSYEQYF. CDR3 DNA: TGTGCCACCAGCGTCCCGACTAGCGGCTTCTCCTACGAGCAGTACTTC.

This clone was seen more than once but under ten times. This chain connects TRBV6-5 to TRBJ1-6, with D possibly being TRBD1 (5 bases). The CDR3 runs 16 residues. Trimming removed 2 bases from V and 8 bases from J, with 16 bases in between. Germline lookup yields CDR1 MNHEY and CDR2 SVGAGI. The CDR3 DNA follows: TGTGCCAGCAGTTACACCCAAAGGACAATGGATTCACCCCTCCACTTT. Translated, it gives CASSYTQRTMDSPLHF.

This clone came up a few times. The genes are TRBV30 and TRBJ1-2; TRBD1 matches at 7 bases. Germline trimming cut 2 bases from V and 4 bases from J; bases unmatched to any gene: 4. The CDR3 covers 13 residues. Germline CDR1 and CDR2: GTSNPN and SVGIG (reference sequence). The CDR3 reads CAWSRQGVYGYTF. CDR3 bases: TGTGCCTGGAGTCGACAGGGCGTCTATGGCTACACCTTC.

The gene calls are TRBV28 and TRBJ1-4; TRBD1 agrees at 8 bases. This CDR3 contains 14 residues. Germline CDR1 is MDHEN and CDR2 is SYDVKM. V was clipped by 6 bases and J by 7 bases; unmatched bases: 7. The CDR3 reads CASRSGTGVEKLFF. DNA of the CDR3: TGTGCCAGCAGGTCCGGGACAGGAGTTGAAAAACTGTTTTTT.

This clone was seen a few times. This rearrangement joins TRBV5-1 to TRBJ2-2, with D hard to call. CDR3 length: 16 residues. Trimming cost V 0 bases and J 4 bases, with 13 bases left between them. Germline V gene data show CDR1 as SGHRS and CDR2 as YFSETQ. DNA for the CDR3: TGCGCCAGCAGCTTGGCCGTAACCAGCGCCACCGGGGAGCTGTTTTTT. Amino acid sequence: CASSLAVTSATGELFF.

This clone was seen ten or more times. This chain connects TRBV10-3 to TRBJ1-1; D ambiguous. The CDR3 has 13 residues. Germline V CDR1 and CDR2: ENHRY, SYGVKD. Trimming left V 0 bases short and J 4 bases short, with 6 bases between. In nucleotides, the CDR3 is TGTGCCATCAGTGAGTCGGGAGGCACTGAAGCTTTCTTT. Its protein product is CAISESGGTEAFF.

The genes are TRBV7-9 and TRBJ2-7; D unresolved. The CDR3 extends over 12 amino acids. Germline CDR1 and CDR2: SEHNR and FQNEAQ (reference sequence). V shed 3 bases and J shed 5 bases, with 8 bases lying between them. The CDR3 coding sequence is TGTGCCAGCAGCTTTGACTGGAACGAGCAGTACTTC. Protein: CASSFDWNEQYF.

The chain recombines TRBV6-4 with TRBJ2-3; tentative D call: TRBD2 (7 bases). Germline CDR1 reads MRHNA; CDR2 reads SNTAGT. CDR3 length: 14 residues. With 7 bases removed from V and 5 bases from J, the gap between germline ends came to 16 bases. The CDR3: CASKRGGRVDTQYF. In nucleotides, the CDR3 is TGTGCCAGCAAAAGGGGGGGCCGGGTAGATACGCAGTATTTT.

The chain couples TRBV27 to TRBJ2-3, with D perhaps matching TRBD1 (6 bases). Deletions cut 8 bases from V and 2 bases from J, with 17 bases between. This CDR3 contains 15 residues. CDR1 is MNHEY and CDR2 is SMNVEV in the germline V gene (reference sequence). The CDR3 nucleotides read TGTGCCAGCCCCGAGCCGGACAGATTCACAGATACGCAGTATTTT. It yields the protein CASPEPDRFTDTQYF.

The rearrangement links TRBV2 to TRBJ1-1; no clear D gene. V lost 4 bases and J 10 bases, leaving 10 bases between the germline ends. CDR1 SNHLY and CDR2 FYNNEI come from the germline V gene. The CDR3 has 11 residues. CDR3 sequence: CASSGLTRAFF. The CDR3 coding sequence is TGTGCCAGCAGTGGGTTAACAAGAGCTTTCTTT.

CDR3 nucleotides: TGTGCCAGCAGTCGGGTGGAGGGCAATCAGCCCCAGCATTTT. It encodes CASSRVEGNQPQHF. The chain couples TRBV6-6 to TRBJ1-5, with D unclear. Trimming took 5 bases from V and 2 from J, leaving 10 bases between them. The germline V gene has CDR1 MNHNY and CDR2 SVGAGI (reference sequence). The CDR3 extends over 14 amino acids.

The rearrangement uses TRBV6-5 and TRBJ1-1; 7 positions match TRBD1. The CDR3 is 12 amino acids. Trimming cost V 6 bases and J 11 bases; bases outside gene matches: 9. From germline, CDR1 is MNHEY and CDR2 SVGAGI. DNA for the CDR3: TGTGCCAGCAGGCGTACAGGGGAGGACGCTTTCTTT. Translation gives CASRRTGEDAFF.

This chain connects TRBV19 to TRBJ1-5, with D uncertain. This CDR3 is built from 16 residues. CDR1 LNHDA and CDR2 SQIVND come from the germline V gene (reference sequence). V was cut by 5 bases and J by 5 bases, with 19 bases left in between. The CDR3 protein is CASSLSPTRQDQPQHF. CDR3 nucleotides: TGTGCCAGTAGTCTCTCGCCGACCCGGCAGGATCAGCCCCAGCATTTT.